The TCR beta chain under discussion was sequenced for a study of vaccination effects on CD4 cells after COVID-19. Study overall: Following the second dose by a median of 72 days, the post-vaccine samples were obtained.

This clone was seen a handful of times. Its antigen is not identified. Per the germline V gene, CDR1 is GTSNPN and CDR2 is SVGIG (reference sequence). There are 15 residues in the CDR3. The ends lost 2 bases at V and 7 bases at J; junction bases unmatched: 7. With roughly 10 days of culture completed, CD4+ T cells were isolated. Each participant was given two doses of one vaccine (BNT162b2 or mRNA-1273). Clones were read by immunoSEQ multiplex PCR, and TCRdb kept only the in-frame ones, dropping some. Counted here are approximately 38,000 clones, about 63% occurring once; the ten biggest clones make up less than 9.5%.

The sample consisted of CD4+ T cells from PBMCs cultured without peptide, taken after COVID-19 vaccination. This receptor was obtained from a human donor who received a COVID-19 vaccine. This sequence joins TRBV30 and TRBJ2-2; 10 positions match TRBD1. This CDR3 is CAWSLGQGRYGELFF. In DNA form, the CDR3 reads TGTGCCTGGAGTTTGGGACAGGGGCGTTACGGGGAGCTGTTTTTT.